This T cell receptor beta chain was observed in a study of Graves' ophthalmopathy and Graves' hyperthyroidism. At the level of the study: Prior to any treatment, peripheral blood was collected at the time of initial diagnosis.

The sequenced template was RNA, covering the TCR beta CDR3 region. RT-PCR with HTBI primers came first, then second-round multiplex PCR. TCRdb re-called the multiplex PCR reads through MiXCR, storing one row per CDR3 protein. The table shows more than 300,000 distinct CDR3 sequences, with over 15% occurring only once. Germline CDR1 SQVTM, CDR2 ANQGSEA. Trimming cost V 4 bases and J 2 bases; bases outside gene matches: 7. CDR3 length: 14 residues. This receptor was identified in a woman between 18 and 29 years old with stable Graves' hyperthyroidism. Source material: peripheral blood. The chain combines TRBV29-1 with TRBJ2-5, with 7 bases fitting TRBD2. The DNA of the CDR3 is TGCAGCGTTGTGTGGCTAGCGGTTCAAGAGACCCAGTACTTC. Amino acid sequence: CSVVWLAVQETQYF.